This T cell receptor (beta chain) was profiled in a study of OX40 agonist ivuxolimab in advanced cancers. Looking at the study overall: The drug used for patients, ivuxolimab, was an agonistic anti-OX40 (CD134) antibody.

The method was immunoSEQ multiplex PCR; TCRdb's version includes in-frame clones alone and lacks a portion of them. The sample carries about 67,000 clones, around 81% recorded once. No patient had autoimmune disease or received systemic immunosuppression. Concerning this clone itself: Its antigen is not known.

CDR1 MNHNY and CDR2 SVGAGI come from the germline V gene (reference sequence). The CDR3 runs 15 residues. The junction had 6 bases not matched to a gene; V was cut back by 5 bases and J by 5 bases. Overall study findings and caveats: In a subset of nonresponders, normalized T-cell clonal expansion was also low.

The sequence came from an adult with an advanced solid tumor such as melanoma, head and neck, liver or kidney cancer. The chain has TRBV6-6 and TRBJ1-1; 12 positions match TRBD1. The starting material was CD4+ or CD8+ T cells sorted from blood, obtained in a trial of the OX40 agonist ivuxolimab. The CDR3 loop is CASSHTGQGATEAFF. The CDR3, as DNA: TGTGCCAGCAGTCACACGGGACAGGGGGCGACTGAAGCTTTCTTT.